These 8 T cell receptor beta chains came from one sample sequenced in a study of cytomegalovirus exposure and HLA in healthy donors. With 60 Vbeta and 13 Jbeta primers, the PCR was carried out. Measured with immunoSEQ multiplex PCR; TCRdb has only the in-frame clones, and not every one. The sample holds roughly 99,000 clones; roughly 76% are singletons and the top ten take roughly 2.1%. The sequenced sample was PBMCs. The receptors were gathered from a man aged 18 to 30 in good health and CMV-seronegative.

The chain couples TRBV4-2 to TRBJ2-7; D ambiguous. The CDR3 spans 13 residues. Looked up from germline, CDR1 is LGHNA and CDR2 is YNFKEQ. V gave up 3 bases and J gave up 1 base, with 7 bases separating them. The CDR3 nucleotides are TGTGCCAGCAGCCAGCGAGAGTCCTACGAGCAGTACTTC. It yields the protein CASSQRESYEQYF.

This clone showed up just a few times. The chain couples TRBV6-5 to TRBJ1-6; D remains unclear. The V end lost 8 bases, the J end lost 8 bases, and 16 bases lay between the germline ends. In germline, CDR1 is MNHEY, CDR2 SVGAGI. The length of the CDR3 is 14 residues. The CDR3 nucleotides read TGTGCCAGCCGAATGACCCGACGGGATTCACCCCTCCACTTT. It yields the protein CASRMTRRDSPLHF.

The rearrangement joins TRBV28 to TRBJ2-3; tentatively, D is TRBD2 (6 bases). CDR1 is MDHEN, CDR2 SYDVKM, per germline. The CDR3 spans 15 residues. Trimming left V 3 bases short and J 2 bases short, with 12 bases between. The CDR3 DNA sequence: TGTGCCAGCAGTTTGGCGGGGTCACACACAGATACGCAGTATTTT. Translating gives CASSLAGSHTDTQYF. The entire variable domain, with the rest obtained from reference TRBV28 and TRBJ2-3, is as follows: DVKVTQSSRYLVKRTGEKVFLECVQDMDHENMFWYRQDPGLGLRLIYFSYDVKMKEKGDIPEGYSVSREKKERFSLILESASTNQTSMYLCASSLAGSHTDTQYFGPGTRLTVL.

In this sample, this clone turned up a few times. J is TRBJ1-1 and V is TRBV5-1; 10 nucleotides agree with TRBD1. V trimming: 5 bases; J trimming: 11 bases; junction bases outside the gene matches: 15. Germline CDR1 reads SGHRS; CDR2 reads YFSETQ. The CDR3 spans 15 residues. The CDR3 here is CASSSTGTGVDEAFF. CDR3 DNA sequence: TGCGCCAGCAGTTCCACCGGGACAGGGGTGGATGAGGCTTTCTTT.

This chain connects TRBV5-4 to TRBJ1-2; D gene uncertain. Per the germline V gene, CDR1 is SGHNT and CDR2 is YYREEE (reference sequence). The ends were cut back, 5 bases at V and 1 base at J, with 6 bases in the middle. The CDR3 consists of 12 residues. The CDR3, as DNA: TGTGCCAGCAGTCGGGATAACTATGGCTACACCTTC. It yields the protein CASSRDNYGYTF.

The rearrangement uses TRBV5-1 and TRBJ2-2, with D possibly being TRBD2 (5 bases). The CDR3 consists of 16 residues. Germline CDR1 SGHRS, CDR2 YFSETQ. Trimming pared 0 bases from V and 6 bases from J, leaving 15 bases between. This CDR3 reads CASSLEGRTRAGELFF. The CDR3 DNA reads as TGCGCCAGCAGCTTGGAGGGCCGGACTCGAGCCGGGGAGCTGTTTTTT.

The chain has TRBV7-9 and TRBJ1-2, with TRBD1 as a possible D gene (6 bases). V lost 5 bases to trimming and J lost 4 bases, with 17 bases between them. Germline V gene lookup returns CDR1 SEHNR and CDR2 FQNEAQ (reference sequence). CDR3 length: 15 residues. The CDR3, as DNA: TGTGCCAGCAGCCCACCGGCGACAGGTGTCTATGGCTACACCTTC. This translates into CASSPPATGVYGYTF.

This chain joins TRBV28 and TRBJ2-7; 8 bases match TRBD1. The CDR3 is made up of 16 amino acids. Trimming took 6 bases from V and 2 from J; bases not matched to a gene: 12. The V gene's germline CDR1 is MDHEN and CDR2 SYDVKM. The chain's CDR3 is CASRRVGTGYPYEQYF. In DNA form, the CDR3 reads TGTGCCAGCAGGAGAGTCGGGACAGGTTATCCCTACGAGCAGTACTTC.